A selection of T cell receptor beta chains follows, all from one sample in a study of cytomegalovirus exposure and HLA in healthy donors. Profiled with immunoSEQ multiplex PCR; TCRdb holds only in-frame clones, not every one. The sample shows about 280,000 clones, about 90% of them seen only once. Sequenced: PBMCs. The receptors stem from a young woman in good health and CMV-seronegative. Each CDR3 is given with its conserved first and last residue. Each record gives: J gene, V gene, CDR3 protein.

j_gene: TRBJ1-2; v_gene: TRBV27; CDR3aa: CASSSRPGQYGYTF
j_gene: TRBJ2-7; v_gene: TRBV18; CDR3aa: CASSPPSVQSYEQYF
j_gene: TRBJ1-2; v_gene: TRBV2; CDR3aa: CASRQGGVDGYTF
j_gene: TRBJ1-6; v_gene: TRBV12-5; CDR3aa: CASGFSENNSPLHF
j_gene: TRBJ1-2; v_gene: TRBV7-6; CDR3aa: CASSPGQDYGYTF
j_gene: TRBJ1-5; v_gene: TRBV7-9; CDR3aa: CASSLMGAPNQPQHF
j_gene: TRBJ2-5; v_gene: TRBV7-3; CDR3aa: CASSSLGGTQYF
j_gene: TRBJ1-4; v_gene: TRBV7-7; CDR3aa: CASSSPGQGNEKLFF
j_gene: TRBJ1-6; v_gene: TRBV19; CDR3aa: CASTLLGRSNSPLHF
j_gene: TRBJ1-2; v_gene: TRBV5-4; CDR3aa: CASSLTGVRGYTF
j_gene: TRBJ2-1; v_gene: TRBV7-2; CDR3aa: CASSLLAGYNEQFF
j_gene: TRBJ1-2; v_gene: TRBV19; CDR3aa: CASRGSGYTF
j_gene: TRBJ2-7; v_gene: TRBV5-1; CDR3aa: CASREGIAGTYEQYF
j_gene: TRBJ2-5; v_gene: TRBV7-8; CDR3aa: CASSPLLAEETQYF
j_gene: TRBJ2-5; v_gene: TRBV5-4; CDR3aa: CASSHSLLAGSEETQYF
j_gene: .; v_gene: TRBV5-1; CDR3aa: CASSGGSGSYEQYF
j_gene: TRBJ1-2; v_gene: TRBV19; CDR3aa: CASSQREGIYGYTF
j_gene: TRBJ1-1; v_gene: TRBV29-1; CDR3aa: CSVVTDRYTEAFF
j_gene: TRBJ2-7; v_gene: TRBV6-4; CDR3aa: CARRGNRGQIRSYEQYF
j_gene: TRBJ2-2; v_gene: TRBV11-2; CDR3aa: CASSLLLLAGGLYGELFF
j_gene: TRBJ2-7; v_gene: TRBV10-3; CDR3aa: CAISEGPMDRGFGYEQYF
j_gene: TRBJ2-7; v_gene: TRBV21-1; CDR3aa: CASSKAKDRKRYEQYF
j_gene: TRBJ2-1; v_gene: TRBV5-1; CDR3aa: CASIKDLGGNEQFF